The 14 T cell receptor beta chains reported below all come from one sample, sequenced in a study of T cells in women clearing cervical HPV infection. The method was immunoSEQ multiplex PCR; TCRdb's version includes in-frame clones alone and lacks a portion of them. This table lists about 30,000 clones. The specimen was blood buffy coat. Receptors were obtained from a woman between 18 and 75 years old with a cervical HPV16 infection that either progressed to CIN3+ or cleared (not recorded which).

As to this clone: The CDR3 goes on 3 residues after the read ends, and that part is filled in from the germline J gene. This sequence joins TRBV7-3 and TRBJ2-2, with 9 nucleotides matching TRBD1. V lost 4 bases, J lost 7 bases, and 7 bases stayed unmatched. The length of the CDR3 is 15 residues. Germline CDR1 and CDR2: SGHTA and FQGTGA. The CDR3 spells CASSSRQGVGGELFF. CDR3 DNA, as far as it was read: TGTGCCAGCAGCTCCCGACAGGGGGTAGGCGGGGAG.

CDR3 residues: CSAISRGGAETQYF. The part of the CDR3 DNA that was read is TGCAGTGCTATTTCCCGCGGGGGGGCCGAGACC. The J gene is TRBJ2-5, the V gene TRBV20-1; 9 nucleotides match TRBD2. The read ends 3 residues early relative to the CDR3; the germline J gene fills the gap. Unmatched junction bases numbered 8, after V lost 4 bases and J lost 5 bases. Germline loops: CDR1 DFQATT, CDR2 SNEGSKA (reference sequence). The CDR3 has 14 residues.

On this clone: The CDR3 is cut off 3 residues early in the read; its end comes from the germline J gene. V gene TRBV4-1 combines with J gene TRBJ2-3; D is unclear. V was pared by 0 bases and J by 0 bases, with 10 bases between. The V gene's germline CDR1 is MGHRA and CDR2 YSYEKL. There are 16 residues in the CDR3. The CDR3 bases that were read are TGCGCCAGCAGCCAAGAGCCAAGCACTAGCACAGATACG. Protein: CASSQEPSTSTDT. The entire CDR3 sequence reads CASSQEPSTSTDTQYF.

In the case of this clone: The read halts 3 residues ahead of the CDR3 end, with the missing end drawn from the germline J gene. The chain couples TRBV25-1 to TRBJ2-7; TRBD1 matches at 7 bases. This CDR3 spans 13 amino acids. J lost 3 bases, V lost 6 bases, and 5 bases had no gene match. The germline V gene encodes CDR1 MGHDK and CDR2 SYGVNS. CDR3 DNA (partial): TGTGCCAGCAGGGGGACAGAACACTACGAG. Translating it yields CASRGTEHYE. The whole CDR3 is CASRGTEHYEQYF.

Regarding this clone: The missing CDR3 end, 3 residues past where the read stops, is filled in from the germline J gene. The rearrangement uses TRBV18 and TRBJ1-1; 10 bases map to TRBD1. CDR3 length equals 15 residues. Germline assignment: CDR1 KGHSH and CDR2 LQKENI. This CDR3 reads CASSPRQGAADTAFF. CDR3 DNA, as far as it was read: TGTGCCAGCTCACCTCGACAGGGGGCTGCAGATACG.

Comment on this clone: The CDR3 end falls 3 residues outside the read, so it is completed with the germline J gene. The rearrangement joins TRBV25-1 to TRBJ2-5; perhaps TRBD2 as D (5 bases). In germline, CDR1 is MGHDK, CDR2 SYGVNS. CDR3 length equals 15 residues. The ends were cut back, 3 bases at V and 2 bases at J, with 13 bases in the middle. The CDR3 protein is CASSDQDSLQETQYF. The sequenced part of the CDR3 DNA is TGTGCCAGCAGTGACCAGGACTCCCTACAAGAGACC.

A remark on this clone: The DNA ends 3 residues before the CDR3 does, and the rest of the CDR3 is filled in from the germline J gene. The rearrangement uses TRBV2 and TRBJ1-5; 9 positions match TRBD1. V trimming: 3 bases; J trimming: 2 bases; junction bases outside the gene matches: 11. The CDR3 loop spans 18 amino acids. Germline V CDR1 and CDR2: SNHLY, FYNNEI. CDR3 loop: CASSDRDRAIWGNQPQHF. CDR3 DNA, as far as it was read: TGTGCCAGCAGTGATCGGGACAGGGCTATTTGGGGCAATCAGCCC. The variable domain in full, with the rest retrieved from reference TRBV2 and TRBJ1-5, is EPEVTQTPSHQVTQMGQEVILRCVPISNHLYFYWYRQILGQKVEFLVSFYNNEISEKSEIFDDQFSVERPDGSNFTLKIRSTKLEDSAMYFCASSDRDRAIWGNQPQHFGDGTRLSIL.

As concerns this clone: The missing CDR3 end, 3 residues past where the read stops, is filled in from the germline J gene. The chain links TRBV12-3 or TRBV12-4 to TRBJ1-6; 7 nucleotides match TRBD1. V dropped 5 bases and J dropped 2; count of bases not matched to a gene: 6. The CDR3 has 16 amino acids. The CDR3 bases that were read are TGTGCCAGCAGTCCCACCGGGACAGCCTATAATTCACCC. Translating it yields CASSPTGTAYNSP. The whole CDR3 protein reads CASSPTGTAYNSPLHF.

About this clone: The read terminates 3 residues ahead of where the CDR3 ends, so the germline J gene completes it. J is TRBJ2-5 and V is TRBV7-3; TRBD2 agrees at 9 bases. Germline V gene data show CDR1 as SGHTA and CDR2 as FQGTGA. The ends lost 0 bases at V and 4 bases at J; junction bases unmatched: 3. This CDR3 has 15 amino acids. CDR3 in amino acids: CASSLTGGGAETQYF. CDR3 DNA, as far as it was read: TGTGCCAGCAGCTTAACGGGCGGGGGGGCAGAGACC. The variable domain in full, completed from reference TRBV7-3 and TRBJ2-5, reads GAGVSQTPSNKVTEKGKYVELRCDPISGHTALYWYRQSLGQGPEFLIYFQGTGAADDSGLPNDRFFAVRPEGSVSTLKIQRTERGDSAVYLCASSLTGGGAETQYFGPGTRLLVL.

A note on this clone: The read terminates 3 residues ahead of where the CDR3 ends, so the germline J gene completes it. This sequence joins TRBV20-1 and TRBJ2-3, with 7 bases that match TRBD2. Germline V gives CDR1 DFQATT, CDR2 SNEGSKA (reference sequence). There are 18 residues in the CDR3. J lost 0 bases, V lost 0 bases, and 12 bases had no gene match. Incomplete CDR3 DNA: TGCAGTGCTAGAGATCGGGTCCCCCGGGGGGTGAGCACAGATACG. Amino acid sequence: CSARDRVPRGVSTDT. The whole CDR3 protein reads CSARDRVPRGVSTDTQYF.

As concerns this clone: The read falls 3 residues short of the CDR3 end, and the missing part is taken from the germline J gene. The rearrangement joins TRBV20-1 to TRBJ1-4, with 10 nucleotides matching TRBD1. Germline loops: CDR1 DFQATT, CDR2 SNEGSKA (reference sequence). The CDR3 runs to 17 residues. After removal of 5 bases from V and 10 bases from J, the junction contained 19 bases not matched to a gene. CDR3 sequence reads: CSAWNLIRQGADGKLFF. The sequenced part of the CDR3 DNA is TGCAGTGCTTGGAACCTTATAAGACAGGGGGCCGATGGAAAA.

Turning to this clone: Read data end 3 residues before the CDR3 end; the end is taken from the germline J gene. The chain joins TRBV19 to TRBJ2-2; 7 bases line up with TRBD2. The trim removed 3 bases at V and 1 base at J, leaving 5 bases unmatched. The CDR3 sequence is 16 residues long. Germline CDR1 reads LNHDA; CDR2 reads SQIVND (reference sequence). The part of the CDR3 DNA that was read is TGTGCCAGTAGTATCGGGGGGATAGGGAACACCGGGGAG. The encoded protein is CASSIGGIGNTGE. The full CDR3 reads CASSIGGIGNTGELFF.

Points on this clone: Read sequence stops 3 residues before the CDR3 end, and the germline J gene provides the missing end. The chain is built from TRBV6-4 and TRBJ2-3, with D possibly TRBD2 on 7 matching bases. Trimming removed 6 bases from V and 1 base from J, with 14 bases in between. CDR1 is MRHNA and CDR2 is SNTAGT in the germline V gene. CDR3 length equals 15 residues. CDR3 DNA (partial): TGTGCCAGCAGCCCTGGGGGGGGCGGCACAGATACG. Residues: CASSPGGGGTDT. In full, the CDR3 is CASSPGGGGTDTQYF.

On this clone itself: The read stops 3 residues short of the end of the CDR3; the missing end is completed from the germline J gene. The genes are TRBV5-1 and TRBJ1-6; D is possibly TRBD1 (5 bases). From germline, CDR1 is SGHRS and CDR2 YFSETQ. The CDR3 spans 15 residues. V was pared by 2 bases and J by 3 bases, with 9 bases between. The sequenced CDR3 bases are TGCGCCAGCAGCTTAGCAGGGTACTATAATTCACCC. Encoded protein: CASSLAGYYNSP. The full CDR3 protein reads CASSLAGYYNSPLHF.